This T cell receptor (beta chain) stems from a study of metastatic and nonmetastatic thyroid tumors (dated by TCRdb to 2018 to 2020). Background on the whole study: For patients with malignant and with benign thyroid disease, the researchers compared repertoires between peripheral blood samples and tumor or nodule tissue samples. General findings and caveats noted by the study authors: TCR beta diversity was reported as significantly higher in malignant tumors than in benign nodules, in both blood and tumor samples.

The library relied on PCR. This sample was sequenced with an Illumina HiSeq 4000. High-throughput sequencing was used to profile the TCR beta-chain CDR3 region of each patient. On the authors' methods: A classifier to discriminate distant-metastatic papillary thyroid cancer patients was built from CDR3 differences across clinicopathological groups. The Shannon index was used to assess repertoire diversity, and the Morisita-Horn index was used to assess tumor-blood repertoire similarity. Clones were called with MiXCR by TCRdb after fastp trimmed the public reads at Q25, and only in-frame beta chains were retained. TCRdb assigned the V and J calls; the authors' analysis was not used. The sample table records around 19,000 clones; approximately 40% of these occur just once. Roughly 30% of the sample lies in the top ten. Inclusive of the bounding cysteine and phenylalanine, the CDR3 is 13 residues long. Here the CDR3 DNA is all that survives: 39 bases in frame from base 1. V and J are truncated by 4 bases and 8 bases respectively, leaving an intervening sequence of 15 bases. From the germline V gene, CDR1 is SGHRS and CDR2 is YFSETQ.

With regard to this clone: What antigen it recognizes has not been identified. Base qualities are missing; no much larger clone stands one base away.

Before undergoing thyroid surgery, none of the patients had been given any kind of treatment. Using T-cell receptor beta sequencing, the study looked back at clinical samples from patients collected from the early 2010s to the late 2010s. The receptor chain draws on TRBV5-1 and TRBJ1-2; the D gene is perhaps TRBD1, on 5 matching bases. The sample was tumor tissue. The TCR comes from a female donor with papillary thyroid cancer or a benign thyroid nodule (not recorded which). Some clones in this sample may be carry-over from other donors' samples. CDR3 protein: CASSVGTVWGYTF. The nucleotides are TGCGCCAGCAGCGTGGGGACTGTTTGGGGCTACACCTTC. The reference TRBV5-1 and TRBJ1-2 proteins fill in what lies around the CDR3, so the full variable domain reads KAGVTQTPRYLIKTRGQQVTLSCSPISGHRSVSWYQQTPGQGLQFLFEYFSETQRNKGNFPGRFSGRQFSNSRSEMNVSTLELGDSALYLCASSVGTVWGYTFGSGTRLTVV.